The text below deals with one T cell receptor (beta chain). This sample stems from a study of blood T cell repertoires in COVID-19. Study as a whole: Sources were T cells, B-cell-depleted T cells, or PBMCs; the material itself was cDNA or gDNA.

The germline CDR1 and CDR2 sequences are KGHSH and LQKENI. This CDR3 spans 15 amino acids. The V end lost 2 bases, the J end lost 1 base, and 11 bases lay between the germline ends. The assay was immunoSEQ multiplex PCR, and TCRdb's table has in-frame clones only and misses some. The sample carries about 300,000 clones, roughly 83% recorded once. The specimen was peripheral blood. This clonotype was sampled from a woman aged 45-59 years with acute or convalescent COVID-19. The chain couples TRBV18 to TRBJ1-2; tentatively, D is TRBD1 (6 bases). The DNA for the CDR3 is TGTGCCAGCTCACCAGGGGGCCTGAATAACTATGGCTACACCTTC. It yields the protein CASSPGGLNNYGYTF.